These 20 T cell receptor beta chains were all obtained from the same sample, sequenced in a study of cytomegalovirus exposure and HLA in healthy donors. Primers included in the PCR were 60 Vbeta and 13 Jbeta primers. Clones were read by immunoSEQ multiplex PCR, and TCRdb kept only the in-frame ones, dropping some. The profile shows 150,000 to 200,000 clones, around 75% of them singletons. The sample was PBMCs. These receptors were taken from a woman aged 45-65 years in good health and CMV-seronegative.

The chain carries TRBV12-5 and TRBJ2-2; TRBD2 matches 13 bases. Looked up from germline, CDR1 is LGHNT and CDR2 is FRNRAP. Trimming cost V 1 base and J 2 bases; bases outside gene matches: 16. The CDR3 extends over 22 amino acids. The CDR3: CASGLGAAKGLAGERNTGELFF. In DNA form, the CDR3 reads TGTGCTAGTGGTTTGGGCGCCGCAAAAGGACTAGCGGGAGAAAGAAACACCGGGGAGCTGTTTTTT.

The genes are TRBV7-8 and TRBJ2-1; 7 bases are a match to TRBD2. V trimming: 8 bases; J trimming: 4 bases; junction bases outside the gene matches: 5. Germline loops: CDR1 SGHVS, CDR2 FQNEAQ. This CDR3 spans 13 amino acids. The CDR3 DNA follows: TGTGCCAGCGGCGGGAGAGGATACAATGAGCAGTTCTTC. Translating gives CASGGRGYNEQFF.

The chain recombines TRBV6-5 with TRBJ2-6, with a weak D call TRBD2 (6 bases). The V gene lost 6 bases and the J gene lost 2 bases, with 11 bases spanning the gap. Germline V gives CDR1 MNHEY, CDR2 SVGAGI. The CDR3 sequence is 15 residues long. This chain's CDR3 is CASSLGGTGANVLTF. The CDR3 region has the DNA TGTGCCAGCAGCCTGGGGGGAACTGGGGCCAACGTCCTGACTTTC.

CDR3 protein: CSVGGGPNQPQHF. The CDR3 bases are TGCAGCGTTGGAGGGGGACCAAATCAGCCCCAGCATTTT. This chain joins TRBV29-1 and TRBJ1-5, with D maybe TRBD1 (6 bases). The V gene lost 4 bases and the J gene lost 4 bases, with 11 bases spanning the gap. Germline CDR1 and CDR2: SQVTM and ANQGSEA. The CDR3 length is 13 residues.

The CDR3 loop is CASSLRQDLEAFF. CDR3 DNA: TGTGCCAGCAGCTTACGACAGGATCTGGAAGCTTTCTTT. This rearrangement joins TRBV7-3 to TRBJ1-1, with TRBD1 as a possible D gene (6 bases). The length of the CDR3 is 13 residues. Looked up from germline, CDR1 is SGHTA and CDR2 is FQGTGA. The V gene lost 2 bases and the J gene lost 8 bases, with 12 bases spanning the gap.

J is TRBJ2-1 and V is TRBV7-2, with 10 nucleotides matching TRBD2. CDR1 and CDR2 from the germline V gene are SGHTA and FQGNSA. The CDR3 extends over 15 amino acids. Trimming cost V 5 bases and J 12 bases; bases outside gene matches: 13. The CDR3 DNA follows: TGTGCCAGCAGCGAAGCTGCTAGCGGGAGATCAGCGCAGTTCTTC. Translated: CASSEAASGRSAQFF. Full variable domain (outside the CDR3, taken from reference TRBV7-2 and TRBJ2-1): GAGVSQSPSNKVTEKGKDVELRCDPISGHTALYWYRQSLGQGLEFLIYFQGNSAPDKSGLPSDRFSAERTGGSVSTLTIQRTQQEDSAVYLCASSEAASGRSAQFFGPGTRLTVL.

In DNA, the CDR3 is TGTGCCAGCAGTGAGACAGGGTTGGGCTATGGCTACACCTTC. Translated: CASSETGLGYGYTF. The chain uses TRBV27 and TRBJ1-2; 7 bases are shared with TRBD1. This CDR3 comprises 14 residues. Germline V gene data show CDR1 as MNHEY and CDR2 as SMNVEV (reference sequence). Unmatched junction bases numbered 7, after V lost 5 bases and J lost 4 bases.

The chain combines TRBV29-1 with TRBJ2-3; 12 nucleotides match TRBD2. Germline CDR1 SQVTM, CDR2 ANQGSEA. Losses at the gene ends were 7 bases for V and 9 bases for J; bases not matched to a gene: 11. The CDR3 covers 14 residues. The CDR3 DNA follows: TGCAGCGCCGGAGGACTAGCGGGACTTCTAACGCAGTATTTT. This sequence encodes CSAGGLAGLLTQYF.

The V call is TRBV27, the J call TRBJ2-1, with TRBD2 as a possible D gene (5 bases). Trimming pared 4 bases from V and 14 bases from J, leaving 12 bases between. The CDR3 length is 11 residues. CDR1 and CDR2 from the germline V gene are MNHEY and SMNVEV (reference sequence). The CDR3, as DNA: TGTGCCAGCAGTTGGGCTAGCAAGGAGTTCTTC. It yields the protein CASSWASKEFF.

The chain combines TRBV10-3 with TRBJ1-2; no reliable D call. The germline V gene encodes CDR1 ENHRY and CDR2 SYGVKD. The V end was cut by 0 bases, the J end by 7 bases, with 18 bases between. The CDR3 is 16 residues long. The DNA of the CDR3 is TGTGCCATCAGTGAGTCGGGGAGGGCGCATATCGGTGGCTACACCTTC. Translated, it gives CAISESGRAHIGGYTF.

This clone was recorded a few times. The chain has TRBV6-5 and TRBJ1-1; 9 bases match TRBD1. CDR1 is MNHEY and CDR2 is SVGAGI in the germline V gene. With 4 bases clipped from V and 8 bases from J, the junction kept 8 bases outside the gene matches. The CDR3 spans 14 residues. The CDR3 here is CASSSDSQGAEAFF. The CDR3 nucleotides read TGTGCCAGCAGTTCAGATTCACAGGGGGCGGAAGCTTTCTTT.

This clone was counted only a few times. The chain combines TRBV2 with TRBJ2-7, with 11 bases matching TRBD2. Germline values: CDR1 SNHLY, CDR2 FYNNEI. V shed 7 bases and J 2 bases; nucleotides not matched to a gene: 13. The CDR3 loop spans 17 amino acids. The chain's CDR3 is CASNGLAGSLVAYEQYF. The CDR3 nucleotides read TGTGCCAGCAACGGACTAGCGGGCTCCCTCGTAGCCTACGAGCAGTACTTC.

The chain couples TRBV27 to TRBJ2-3; 9 positions agree with TRBD2. CDR3 length: 14 residues. Per germline, CDR1 MNHEY and CDR2 SMNVEV (reference sequence). Trimming removed 5 bases from V and 5 bases from J; junction bases left unmatched: 5. The CDR3 region has the DNA TGTGCCAGCAGTGTTAGCGGGAGATTAGATACGCAGTATTTT. Translation gives CASSVSGRLDTQYF.

The chain has TRBV9 and TRBJ2-3, with no clear D. Germline CDR1 reads SGDLS; CDR2 reads YYNGEE. Trimming pared 3 bases from V and 0 bases from J, leaving 11 bases between. The CDR3 runs 15 residues. The CDR3 spells CASSGVLPSTDTQYF. The DNA for the CDR3 is TGTGCCAGCAGCGGCGTCCTACCCAGCACAGATACGCAGTATTTT.

In regard to this clone: A read error may produce the germline difference seen at one junction end. This sequence joins TRBV7-7 and TRBJ2-5; D is undetermined. This CDR3 is 13 amino acids long. Germline V CDR1 and CDR2: SSHAT, FNYEAQ (reference sequence). The CDR3 nucleotides read TGTGCTAGCAGCTTCGATAGGAGAGAGACCCAGTACTTC. This translates into CASSFDRRETQYF.

This clone has just one count. This chain joins TRBV2 and TRBJ2-1, with D perhaps matching TRBD2 (7 bases). V was clipped by 2 bases and J by 2 bases, with 16 bases between them. The CDR3 length is 17 residues. Germline CDR1 and CDR2: SNHLY and FYNNEI. This chain's CDR3 is CASSETGRGPTYNEQFF. CDR3 coding DNA: TGTGCCAGCAGTGAAACAGGGCGGGGGCCTACCTACAATGAGCAGTTCTTC.

V usage is TRBV28 and J usage is TRBJ2-2; 9 positions match TRBD1. V gave up 3 bases and J gave up 0 bases; unmatched junction bases: 14. Germline CDR1 and CDR2: MDHEN and SYDVKM. This CDR3 has 20 residues. CDR3 region: CASSFPGQGMLNANTGELFF. The CDR3 bases are TGTGCCAGCAGTTTTCCGGGACAGGGCATGCTCAACGCGAACACCGGGGAGCTGTTTTTT.

This rearrangement joins TRBV14 to TRBJ1-2; no reliable D call. The CDR3 spans 15 residues. The V end was cut by 0 bases, the J end by 4 bases, with 12 bases between. CDR1 SGHDN and CDR2 FVKESK come from the germline V gene. CDR3 amino acids: CASSQDGTGSYGYTF. In DNA, the CDR3 is TGTGCCAGCAGCCAAGATGGTACGGGGTCCTATGGCTACACCTTC.

The CDR3 is CASSLVPDSQETQYF. Here the CDR3 DNA reads TGTGCCAGCAGCTTAGTCCCCGACAGCCAAGAGACCCAGTACTTC. The V gene is TRBV7-9, the J gene TRBJ2-5, with TRBD1 as a possible D gene (5 bases). Germline V gene data show CDR1 as SEHNR and CDR2 as FQNEAQ (reference sequence). The CDR3 has 15 amino acids. Trimming took off 1 base at V and 1 base at J, with 10 bases between the two ends.

This sequence joins TRBV6-4 and TRBJ2-3; 9 nucleotides agree with TRBD1. This CDR3 contains 14 residues. The J segment lost 4 bases and the V segment lost 6 bases, leaving 5 bases of the junction unmatched. Per germline, CDR1 MRHNA and CDR2 SNTAGT. The CDR3 coding sequence is TGTGCCAGCAGACCGGGACAGGGATCAGATACGCAGTATTTT. Protein product: CASRPGQGSDTQYF.